The next 18 T cell receptor beta chains were all read from a single sample in a study of blood T cell repertoires in COVID-19. Generated by immunoSEQ multiplex PCR, the TCRdb table keeps only in-frame clones and is missing some. The sample holds approximately 340,000 clones, about 83% seen once. The specimen was peripheral blood. These receptors came from a man aged 25 to 45 with active or convalescent COVID-19.

This clone turned up a few times. This CDR3 reads CASSFREVNQPQHF. DNA of the CDR3: TGTGCCAGCAGCTTCCGCGAGGTAAATCAGCCCCAGCATTTT. The chain links TRBV5-8 to TRBJ1-5; D uncertain. The V gene lost 2 bases and the J gene lost 4 bases, with 10 bases spanning the gap. CDR1 and CDR2 (germline): SGHTS, YDEGEE. CDR3 length equals 14 residues.

The gene calls are TRBV19 and TRBJ2-2, with 9 bases identical to TRBD2. CDR3 length equals 17 residues. The germline V gene encodes CDR1 LNHDA and CDR2 SQIVND (reference sequence). The J segment lost 7 bases and the V segment lost 6 bases, leaving 15 bases of the junction unmatched. The CDR3 DNA reads TGTGCCAGTAGACGACGCGTGCCTAGCGGGAAGGTCGGGGAGCTGTTTTTT. It codes for CASRRRVPSGKVGELFF.

The chain carries TRBV30 and TRBJ2-3; D perhaps matches TRBD2 (7 bases). V lost 2 bases and J lost 4, with 19 bases in between. CDR3 size: 16 residues. CDR1 is GTSNPN and CDR2 is SVGIG in the germline V gene (reference sequence). For the CDR3, the DNA is TGTGCCTGGAGTCACGGGAAGGGGGGGTTCCCAGATACGCAGTATTTT. Residues: CAWSHGKGGFPDTQYF.

The chain joins TRBV7-8 to TRBJ1-3; 7 bases fit TRBD1. The germline CDR1 and CDR2 sequences are SGHVS and FQNEAQ. The junction had 9 bases not matched to a gene; V was cut back by 2 bases and J by 2 bases. This CDR3 comprises 17 residues. CDR3 sequence (DNA): TGTGCCAGCAGCTTATTCGGAGGCCAGGGGGCTGGAAACACCATATATTTT. Protein product: CASSLFGGQGAGNTIYF.

J is TRBJ1-5 and V is TRBV19; 10 nucleotides match TRBD1. Per germline, CDR1 LNHDA and CDR2 SQIVND (reference sequence). The CDR3 is made up of 17 amino acids. J gave up 4 bases and V 1 base, and 7 bases lay outside the gene matches. The CDR3 region has the DNA TGTGCCAGTAGTATAGGGGGACAGGGGCAAATTAATCAGCCCCAGCATTTT. As protein: CASSIGGQGQINQPQHF.

V is TRBV5-4 and J is TRBJ1-1; the match to TRBD1 covers 7 bases. This CDR3 has 13 residues. After removal of 5 bases from V and 5 bases from J, the junction contained 6 bases not matched to a gene. Germline assignment: CDR1 SGHNT and CDR2 YYREEE (reference sequence). CDR3 sequence: CASRVQGRTEAFF. The CDR3 nucleotides are TGTGCCAGCAGAGTACAGGGGAGAACTGAAGCTTTCTTT.

This rearrangement joins TRBV18 to TRBJ1-1; tentatively, D is TRBD1 (5 bases). CDR1 is KGHSH and CDR2 is LQKENI in the germline V gene. This CDR3 has 17 amino acids. The ends were cut back, 8 bases at V and 6 bases at J, with 28 bases in the middle. CDR3 DNA: TGTGCCAGCAAAAAAACCGTTGGGGCAGTATCAAACGCTGAAGCTTTCTTT. Translating gives CASKKTVGAVSNAEAFF. Combining the CDR3 with reference TRBV18 and TRBJ1-1 gives the whole variable domain NAGVMQNPRHLVRRRGQEARLRCSPMKGHSHVYWYRQLPEEGLKFMVYLQKENIIDESGMPKERFSAEFPKEGPSILRIQQVVRGDSAAYFCASKKTVGAVSNAEAFFGQGTRLTVV.

The chain carries TRBV6-5 and TRBJ2-1; D might be TRBD2 (6 bases). The ends were cut back, 11 bases at V and 3 bases at J, with 20 bases in the middle. The CDR3 is 15 amino acids. Germline values: CDR1 MNHEY, CDR2 SVGAGI. In DNA, the CDR3 is TGTGCCGGTAGCGGCCTAACTGGACGCTACAATGAGCAGTTCTTC. Its protein product is CAGSGLTGRYNEQFF.

The chain couples TRBV7-7 to TRBJ2-3; a possible D gene is TRBD1 (5 bases). The CDR3 has 14 amino acids. Germline V gene data show CDR1 as SSHAT and CDR2 as FNYEAQ (reference sequence). Trimming cost V 0 bases and J 2 bases, with 6 bases left between them. The CDR3 bases are TGTGCCAGCAGCTTAGCAGGGGTCACAGATACGCAGTATTTT. It codes for CASSLAGVTDTQYF.

The rearrangement uses TRBV19 and TRBJ1-4, with D possibly TRBD1 on 5 matching bases. The CDR3 covers 16 residues. Trimming cost V 5 bases and J 6 bases, with 19 bases left between them. Germline-derived CDR1 and CDR2 are LNHDA and SQIVND (reference sequence). CDR3 residues: CASSAAGNLDDEKLFF. The CDR3, as DNA: TGTGCCAGTAGTGCCGCAGGGAATTTGGACGATGAAAAACTGTTTTTT.

This clone has a single count. The chain combines TRBV7-3 with TRBJ2-7; 11 bases are a match to TRBD2. The trim removed 6 bases at V and 5 bases at J, leaving 12 bases unmatched. Germline CDR1 reads SGHTA; CDR2 reads FQGTGA. The CDR3 sequence is 16 residues long. The CDR3 region is CASSYSHTSGSNEQYF. The CDR3 DNA reads TGTGCCAGCAGTTACTCGCATACTAGCGGGAGTAACGAGCAGTACTTC.

The chain employs TRBV29-1 and TRBJ2-1; D is uncertain. With 6 bases removed from V and 9 bases from J, the gap between germline ends came to 3 bases. Germline V gives CDR1 SQVTM, CDR2 ANQGSEA. The CDR3 consists of 8 residues. The CDR3 DNA is TGCAGCGTCGGTGAGCAGTTCTTC. Amino acids: CSVGEQFF.

This clone was counted between two and nine times. This sequence joins TRBV9 and TRBJ2-5; D is possibly TRBD2 (5 bases). Trimming took 0 bases from V and 3 from J, leaving 9 bases between them. Per the germline V gene, CDR1 is SGDLS and CDR2 is YYNGEE. This CDR3 is 14 amino acids long. This CDR3 is CASSVGAAEETQYF. As DNA, the CDR3 is TGTGCCAGCAGCGTAGGTGCAGCGGAAGAGACCCAGTACTTC.

This chain connects TRBV5-4 to TRBJ2-2; 14 bases are shared with TRBD2. The junction had 5 bases not matched to a gene; V was cut back by 3 bases and J by 1 base. Germline values: CDR1 SGHNT, CDR2 YYREEE (reference sequence). This CDR3 spans 18 amino acids. Here the CDR3 reads CASSSGLAGELNTGELFF. The CDR3, as DNA: TGTGCCAGCAGCTCGGGACTAGCGGGAGAGTTGAACACCGGGGAGCTGTTTTTT.

V gene TRBV28 combines with J gene TRBJ1-4, with D maybe TRBD1 (6 bases). V was cut by 7 bases and J by 8 bases, with 20 bases left in between. The germline V gene encodes CDR1 MDHEN and CDR2 SYDVKM. The CDR3 runs to 15 residues. The DNA for the CDR3 is TGTGCCAGCACCCTCAGGTGGGAGGGGGAGGAAAAACTGTTTTTT. It codes for CASTLRWEGEEKLFF. Using reference TRBV28 and TRBJ1-4 for the parts outside the CDR3, the full variable domain is DVKVTQSSRYLVKRTGEKVFLECVQDMDHENMFWYRQDPGLGLRLIYFSYDVKMKEKGDIPEGYSVSREKKERFSLILESASTNQTSMYLCASTLRWEGEEKLFFGSGTQLSVL.

This chain uses TRBV5-1 with TRBJ2-7, with 8 nucleotides matching TRBD1. Germline V gene sequence: CDR1 SGHRS, CDR2 YFSETQ. The CDR3 contains 14 residues. V was clipped by 0 bases and J by 5 bases; unmatched bases: 4. The CDR3 DNA follows: TGCGCCAGCAGCTTGGAAAGGACAGGGCACGAGCAGTACTTC. Amino acid sequence: CASSLERTGHEQYF.

The chain has TRBV6-5 and TRBJ2-7; D is possibly TRBD2 (5 bases). V shed 5 bases and J shed 3 bases, with 17 bases lying between them. Germline V gives CDR1 MNHEY, CDR2 SVGAGI. This CDR3 contains 15 residues. In nucleotides, the CDR3 is TGTGCCAGCAGTAATCCTAGCCGCCGGGGCTACGAGCAGTACTTC. This sequence encodes CASSNPSRRGYEQYF.

V is TRBV5-6 and J is TRBJ1-2, with D uncertain. The germline V gene encodes CDR1 SGHDT and CDR2 YYEEEE. V was clipped by 0 bases and J by 6 bases, with 9 bases between them. The CDR3 spans 13 residues. The CDR3 spells CASSLAGDDGYTF. The CDR3 DNA sequence: TGTGCCAGCAGCTTGGCCGGGGATGATGGCTACACCTTC. Full variable domain (remainder filled in from reference TRBV5-6 and TRBJ1-2): DAGVTQSPTHLIKTRGQQVTLRCSPKSGHDTVSWYQQALGQGPQFIFQYYEEEERQRGNFPDRFSGHQFPNYSSELNVNALLLGDSALYLCASSLAGDDGYTFGSGTRLTVV.